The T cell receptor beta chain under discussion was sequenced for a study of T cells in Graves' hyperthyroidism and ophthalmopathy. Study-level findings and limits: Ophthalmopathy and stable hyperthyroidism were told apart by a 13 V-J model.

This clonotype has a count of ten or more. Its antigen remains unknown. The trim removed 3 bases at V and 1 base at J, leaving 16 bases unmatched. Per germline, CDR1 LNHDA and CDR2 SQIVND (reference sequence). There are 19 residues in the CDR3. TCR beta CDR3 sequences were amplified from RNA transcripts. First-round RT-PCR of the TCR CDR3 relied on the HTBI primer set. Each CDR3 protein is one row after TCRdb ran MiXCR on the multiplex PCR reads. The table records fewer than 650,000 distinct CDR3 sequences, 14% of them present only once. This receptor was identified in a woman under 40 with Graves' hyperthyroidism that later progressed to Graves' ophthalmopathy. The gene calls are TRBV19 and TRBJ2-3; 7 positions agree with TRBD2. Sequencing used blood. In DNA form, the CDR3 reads TGTGCCAGTAGTATTTCTCCTAGCGGCCTGAGGGACGGCACAGATACGCAGTATTTT. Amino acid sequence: CASSISPSGLRDGTDTQYF.